The sequence of this TCR beta chain was determined in a study of T cell responses to AZD1222 COVID-19 vaccine. The repertoire was sequenced with immunoSEQ multiplex PCR; TCRdb's copy has only in-frame clones and lacks some. Altogether 170,000 or so clones are present, about nine tenths being singletons, with the ten largest covering 2.6%. Note on this clone: Its target is unknown.

Trimming cost V 4 bases and J 4 bases; bases outside gene matches: 14. The CDR3 sequence is 18 residues long. Germline CDR1 KGHDR, CDR2 SFDVKD. General observations from the study: Targeting of unmutated variant regions was reportedly seen in nearly half of spike-specific TCRs. Regions 160-218 and 743-854 held dominance among vaccine-associated CD4 TCRs, which spanned spike. Donors in the cohort were predominantly white British and more often female, and clonal diversity was possibly underestimated.

The source was peripheral blood, collected on day 0 of AZD1222 vaccination. The chain employs TRBV24-1 and TRBJ2-1; 8 nucleotides match TRBD2. The sequence was obtained from an adult in good health. The DNA for the CDR3 is TGTGCCACCAGTGACTCCCCGGGAGGCGGGACTAGATACAATGAGCAGTTCTTC. Its translation is CATSDSPGGGTRYNEQFF.